This TCR beta chain was sequenced during a study of radiation and T cells in renal cell carcinoma. Study-wide points: From baseline, blood top tumor clonotypes peaked at 2 weeks post-radiation.

Here immunoSEQ multiplex PCR was the method, and the copy in TCRdb shows in-frame clones only, minus some. The repertoire consists of tens of thousands of clones, with 86% occurring once and the leading ten covering approximately 24%. Of note for this clone: The antigen remains unidentified.

Time point defined: blood 2 weeks post-SBRT. Treatment noted: 15 Gy SBRT to primary tumor, nephrectomy 4 weeks later. Germline CDR1 MNHEY, CDR2 SVGAGI. The CDR3 covers 14 residues. Trimming removed 6 bases from V and 1 base from J, with 12 bases in between. The V call is TRBV6-5, the J call TRBJ1-1, with a possible D match to TRBD1 (5 bases). Sequencing was performed on blood, taken from a patient whose treatment included radiotherapy and nephrectomy. The sequence came from a woman in her forties or fifties with renal cell carcinoma. CDR3 nucleotides: TGTGCCAGCAGCCGGGGGACCGGGAACACTGAAGCTTTCTTT. The encoded protein is CASSRGTGNTEAFF.